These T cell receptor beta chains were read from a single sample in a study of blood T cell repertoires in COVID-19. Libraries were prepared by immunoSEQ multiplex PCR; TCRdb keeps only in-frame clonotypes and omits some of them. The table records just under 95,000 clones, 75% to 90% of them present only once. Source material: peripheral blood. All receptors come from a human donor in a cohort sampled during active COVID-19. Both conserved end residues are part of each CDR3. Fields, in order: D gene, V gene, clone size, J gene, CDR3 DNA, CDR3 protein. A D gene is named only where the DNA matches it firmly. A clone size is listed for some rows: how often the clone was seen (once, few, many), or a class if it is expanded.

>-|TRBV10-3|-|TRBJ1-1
TGTGCCATCAGTTCACAACAGGAGAACACTGAAGCTTTCTTT
CAISSQQENTEAFF
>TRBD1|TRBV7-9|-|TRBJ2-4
TGTGCCAGCAGCCCGACCCGGGACAGTTTCATATTAGCCAAAAACATTCAGTACTTC
CASSPTRDSFILAKNIQYF
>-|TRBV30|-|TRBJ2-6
TGTGCCTGGAGGCCTGTGGGCAGGGGCCTCTCTGGGGCCAACGTCCTGACTTTC
CAWRPVGRGLSGANVLTF
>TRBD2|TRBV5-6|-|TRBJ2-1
TGTGCCAGCAGCTTTCGGGCTAGCGGGAGACTAAATGAGCAGTTCTTC
CASSFRASGRLNEQFF
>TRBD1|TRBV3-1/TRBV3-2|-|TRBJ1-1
TGTGCCAGCAGCCAAGACGGGTCCGACAGGGGTAAAGCTTTCTTT
CASSQDGSDRGKAFF
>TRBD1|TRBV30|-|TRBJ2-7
TGTGCCTGGAGCCGGGACAGGGCTAAGTACGAGCAGTACTTC
CAWSRDRAKYEQYF
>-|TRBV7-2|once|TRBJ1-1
TGTGCCAGCAGCTTTTCAGTGAACACTGAAGCTTTCTTT
CASSFSVNTEAFF
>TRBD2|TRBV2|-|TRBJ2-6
TGTGCCAGTACTGGGACTAGCGGGATGGGTGGGGCCAACGTCCTGACTTTC
CASTGTSGMGGANVLTF
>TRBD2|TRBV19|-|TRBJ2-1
TGTGCCAGTAGGCCTACGGGACTAGCGGGAGGCAACAATGAGCAGTTCTTC
CASRPTGLAGGNNEQFF
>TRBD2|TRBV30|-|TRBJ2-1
TGTGCCTGGAGTTTTGGCGGGAGTAACAATGAGCAGTTCTTC
CAWSFGGSNNEQFF
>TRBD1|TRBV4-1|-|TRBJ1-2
TGCGCCAGCAGCCAAGGAGGCGTTACAGGGGTAGGCTACACCTTC
CASSQGGVTGVGYTF
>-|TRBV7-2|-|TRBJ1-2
TGTGCCAGCAGCCCGCCGGGGGGGGGAACCTACTATGGCTACACCTTC
CASSPPGGGTYYGYTF
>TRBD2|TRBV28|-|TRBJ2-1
TGTGCCAGCACTCCCCCCCCGAGCGGGAGGGCGAATGAGCAGTTCTTC
CASTPPPSGRANEQFF
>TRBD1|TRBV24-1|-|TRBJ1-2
TGTGCCACCAGCCGACAGGGCGCGTTGTCTGGCTACACCTTC
CATSRQGALSGYTF
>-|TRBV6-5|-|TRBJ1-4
TGTGCCAGCTCTAGGTCGGGCAGGGCTAATGAAAAACTGTTTTTT
CASSRSGRANEKLFF
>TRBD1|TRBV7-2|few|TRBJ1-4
TGTGCCAGCAGCCCGGGACAGGCAGCCGAAAAACTGTTTTTT
CASSPGQAAEKLFF
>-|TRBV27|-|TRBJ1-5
TGTGCCAGCAGTCCGACAGGCTCCAATCAGCCCCAGCATTTT
CASSPTGSNQPQHF
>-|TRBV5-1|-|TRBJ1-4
TGCGCCAGCAGCTTGGGTAGGGTAGGGGATGAAAAACTGTTTTTT
CASSLGRVGDEKLFF
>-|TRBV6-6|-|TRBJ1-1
TGTGCCAGCAGTTCACGATCCAGTAACACTGAAGCTTTCTTT
CASSSRSSNTEAFF
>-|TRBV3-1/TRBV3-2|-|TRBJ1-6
TGTGCCAGCAGCCAAGGTGGGGCAGACAATTCACCCCTCCACTTT
CASSQGGADNSPLHF
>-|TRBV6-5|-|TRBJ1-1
TGTGCCAGCAGTTTTTCAGGGGACACTGAAGCTTTCTTT
CASSFSGDTEAFF
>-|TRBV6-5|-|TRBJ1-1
TGTGCCAGCAGTTACTCTGGCGGGGAAAGTACTGAAGCTTTCTTT
CASSYSGGESTEAFF
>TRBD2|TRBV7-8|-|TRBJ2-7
TGTGCCAGCGGGATAGCGGGAGGCAACTACGAGCAGTACTTC
CASGIAGGNYEQYF
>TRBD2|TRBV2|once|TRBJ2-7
TGTGCCAGCAGTGAAGCAAGACTAGCGGTTTACCACGAGCAGTACTTC
CASSEARLAVYHEQYF
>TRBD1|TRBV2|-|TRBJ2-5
TGTGCCAGCAGTGGCTCTTGGACAGGGGGCGGGGAGACCCAGTACTTC
CASSGSWTGGGETQYF
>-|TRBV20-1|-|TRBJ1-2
TGCAGTGCCGCGGGCTATGGCTACACCTTC
CSAAGYGYTF
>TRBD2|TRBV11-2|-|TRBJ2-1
TGTGCCAGCAGCTTAGATAGCGGCGGGAGAACCTACAATGAGCAGTTCTTC
CASSLDSGGRTYNEQFF
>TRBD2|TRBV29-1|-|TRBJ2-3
TGCAGCGTTGAAGGTGTGCGGGAGGGGGTAGGAGATACGCAGTATTTT
CSVEGVREGVGDTQYF
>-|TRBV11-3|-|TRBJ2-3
TGTGCCAGCAGCTTAGCCGGGAGCGGTACGCAGTATTTT
CASSLAGSGTQYF
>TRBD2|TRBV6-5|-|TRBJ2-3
TGTGCCAGCAGCAGCGGGAGGACAGATACGCAGTATTTT
CASSSGRTDTQYF
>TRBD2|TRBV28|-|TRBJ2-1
TGTGCCAGCAGTCCCCCGGTTTGGGAGCGGGGGCCGCAGTTCTTC
CASSPPVWERGPQFF
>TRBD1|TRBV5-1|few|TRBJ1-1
TGCGCCAGCAGCTGGGTGGCAGGGGGCGCCACTGAAGCTTTCTTT
CASSWVAGGATEAFF
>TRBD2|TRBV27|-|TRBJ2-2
TGTGCCAGCAGTCCCAGGACTAGCGGGACCTCCTGGGGCACCGGGGAGCTGTTTTTT
CASSPRTSGTSWGTGELFF
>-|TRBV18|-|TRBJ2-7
TGTGCCAGCTCACCCTCCCCGGGAGCCATGGGCTACGAGCAGTACTTC
CASSPSPGAMGYEQYF
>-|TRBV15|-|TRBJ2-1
TGTGCCACCAGCAGAGATTTCGGGCACCACGGGAAGTTCTTC
CATSRDFGHHGKFF
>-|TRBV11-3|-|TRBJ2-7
TGTGCCAGCAGCCACCCCCGGGACGAGCAGTACTTC
CASSHPRDEQYF
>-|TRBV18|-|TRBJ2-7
TGTGCCAGCTCACCTATGACATCTTTCTCCTACGAGCAGTACTTC
CASSPMTSFSYEQYF
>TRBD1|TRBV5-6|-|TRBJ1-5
TGTGCCAGCAGTGCGACAGGGGGCATTCAGCCCCAGCATTTT
CASSATGGIQPQHF
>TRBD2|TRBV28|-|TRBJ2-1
TGTGCCACCCTATACGGGACTAACCCCTACAATGAGCAGTTCTTC
CATLYGTNPYNEQFF
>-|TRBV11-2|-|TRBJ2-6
TGTGCCAGCAGCTTCGGTCCTACTGGGGCCAACGTCCTGACTTTC
CASSFGPTGANVLTF
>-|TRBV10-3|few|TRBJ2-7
TGTGCCATCAGTGCTCCACCCCCGGACGAGCAGTACTTC
CAISAPPPDEQYF
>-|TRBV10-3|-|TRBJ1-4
TGTGCCATCAGCCCGGGGGCAACTAATGAAAAACTGTTTTTT
CAISPGATNEKLFF